Reported below is one T cell receptor (beta chain). Its target is unknown. TCRdb reprocessed the 5' RACE reads and reports one entry per CDR3 protein, with no DNA. This sample carries about 170,000 distinct CDR3 sequences, with 2.5% to 3% going to the ten biggest clones. The data derive from a study of monozygotic twins with inflammatory bowel disease. Study-level results: Clonotypes shared with others were fewer in IBD patients than in healthy twins, especially with disease activity. Inverse Simpson values showed less TCRbeta diversity in IBD patients than in their healthy co-twins.

Germline V gene data show CDR1 as SGHDT and CDR2 as YYEEEE. This CDR3 has 15 amino acids. The chain is built from TRBV5-6 and TRBJ2-1. The source of this sequence is a human donor with ulcerative colitis or Crohn's disease, or a healthy co-twin of an affected twin (not recorded which). Sequencing was done on a sample of blood. This chain's CDR3 is CASSLWLYSYNEQFF.